This T cell receptor beta chain was identified during a study of blood T cell repertoires in COVID-19. Across the whole study: From the United States, Italy and Spain came samples of acute and convalescent COVID-19. PBMCs, B-cell-depleted T cells, or T cells were the source of the cDNA or gDNA that made up the material.

Seattle's enrolled individuals joined amid active infection and were then monitored longitudinally. V was clipped by 5 bases and J by 5 bases, with 12 bases between them. The CDR3 extends over 13 amino acids. Germline V gene sequence: CDR1 MDHEN, CDR2 SYDVKM. In the original workflow: For nucleated cells, counts were estimated from reference gene primer amplification. Measured with immunoSEQ multiplex PCR; TCRdb has only the in-frame clones, and not every one. Clonal size and the V and J genes are those of that table, whereas D and trimming came from the DNA. The sample has 150,000 or so clones, around 87% seen once; the top ten hold around 15%.

The receptor was isolated from a man aged 18 to 30 with COVID-19, enrolled during active disease. This chain uses TRBV28 with TRBJ2-5, with a weak D call TRBD1 (6 bases). Input material: peripheral blood. CDR3 DNA sequence: TGTGCCAGCAGTAAAGGGGGTTACGAGACCCAGTACTTC. It specifies CASSKGGYETQYF.